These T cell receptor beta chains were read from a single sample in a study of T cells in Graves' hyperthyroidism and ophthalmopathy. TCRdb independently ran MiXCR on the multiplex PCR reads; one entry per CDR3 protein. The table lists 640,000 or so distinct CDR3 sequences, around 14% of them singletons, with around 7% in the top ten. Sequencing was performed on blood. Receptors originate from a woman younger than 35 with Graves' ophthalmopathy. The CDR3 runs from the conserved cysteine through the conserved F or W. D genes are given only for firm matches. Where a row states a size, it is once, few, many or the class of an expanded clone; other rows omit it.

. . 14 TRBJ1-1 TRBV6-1 TGTGCCAGTCTGGACGGGGGCGTGAACACTGAAGCTTTCTTT CASLDGGVNTEAFF
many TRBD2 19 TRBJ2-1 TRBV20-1 TGCAGTGCTAAACCGGGACTAGCGGGAGTCGGGCTGCGATACAATGAGCAGTTCTTC CSAKPGLAGVGLRYNEQFF
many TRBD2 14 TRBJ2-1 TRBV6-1 TGTGCTAGCGGGAGGGCCGGTTCCTACAATGAGCAGTTCTTC CASGRAGSYNEQFF
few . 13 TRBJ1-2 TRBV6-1 TGTGCCAGCAGGACTATTGCGAAGGGCGGCTACACCTTC CASRTIAKGGYTF
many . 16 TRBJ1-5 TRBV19 TGTGCCAGTAGTATCCGGGGCAGAAGGGGCAATCAGCCCCAGCATTTT CASSIRGRRGNQPQHF
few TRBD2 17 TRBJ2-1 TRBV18 TGTGCCAGCTCACCACCGTCGACTAGCGGGTCTGACAATGAGCAGTTCTTC CASSPPSTSGSDNEQFF
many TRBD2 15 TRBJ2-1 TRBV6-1 TGTGCCAGCAGCCGGACTAGCGGGAGAGGCAATGAGCAGTTCTTC CASSRTSGRGNEQFF
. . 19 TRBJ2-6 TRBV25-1 TGTGCCAGCAGTGAATCGCACGGGCAGGGTGCATCTGGGGCCAACGTCCTGACTTTC CASSESHGQGASGANVLTF
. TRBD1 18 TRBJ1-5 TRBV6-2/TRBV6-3 TGTGCCAGCTCACCTTTCAAGCCAGGACAGGGTGGTAATCAGCCCCAGCATTTT CASSPFKPGQGGNQPQHF
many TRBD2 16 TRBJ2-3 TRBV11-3 TGTGCCAGCAGCCTGGGGGCCAGCGGGAGTCCAGATACGCAGTATTTT CASSLGASGSPDTQYF
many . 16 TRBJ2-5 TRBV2 TGTGCCAGCAGTGAAGCCGAAACAGGGTGGGGCGAGACCCAGTACTTC CASSEAETGWGETQYF
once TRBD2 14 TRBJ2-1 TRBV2 TGTGCCAGCGGGGAGCTAGCGGGAGGATATGAGCAGTTCTTC CASGELAGGYEQFF
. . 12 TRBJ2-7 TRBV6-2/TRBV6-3 TGTGCCAGCAAGTACCTGGACCACGAGCAGTACTTC CASKYLDHEQYF
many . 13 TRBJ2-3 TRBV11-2 TGTGCCAGCAGCAATGTAGGACGTAATACGCAGTATTTT CASSNVGRNTQYF
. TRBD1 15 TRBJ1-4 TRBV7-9 TGTGCCAGCAGCTTAGCGCAGGGGGCGCGGGAAAAACTGTTTTTT CASSLAQGAREKLFF
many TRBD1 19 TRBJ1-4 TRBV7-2 TGTGCCAGCAGCCCCAAAATGGCAGGGGGCATGAAGGCTAATGAAAAACTGTTTTTT CASSPKMAGGMKANEKLFF